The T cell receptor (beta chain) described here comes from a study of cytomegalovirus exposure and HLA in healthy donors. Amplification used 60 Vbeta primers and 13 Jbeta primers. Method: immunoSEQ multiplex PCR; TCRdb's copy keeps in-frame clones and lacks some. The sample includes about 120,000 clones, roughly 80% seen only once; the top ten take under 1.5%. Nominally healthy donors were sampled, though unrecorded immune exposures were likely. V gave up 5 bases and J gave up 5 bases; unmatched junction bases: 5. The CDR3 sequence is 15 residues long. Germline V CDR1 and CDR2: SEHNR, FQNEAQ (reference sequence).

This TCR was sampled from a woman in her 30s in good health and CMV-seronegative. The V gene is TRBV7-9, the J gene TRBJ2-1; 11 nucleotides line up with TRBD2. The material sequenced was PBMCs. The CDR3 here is CASSQGTSGNNEQFF. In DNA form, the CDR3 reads TGTGCCAGCAGCCAAGGGACTAGCGGAAACAATGAGCAGTTCTTC.